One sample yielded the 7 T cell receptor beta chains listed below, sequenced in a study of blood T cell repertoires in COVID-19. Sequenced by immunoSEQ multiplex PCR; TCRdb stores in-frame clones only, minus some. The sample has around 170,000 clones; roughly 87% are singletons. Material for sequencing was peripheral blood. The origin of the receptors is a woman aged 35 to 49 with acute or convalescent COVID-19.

The CDR3 DNA is TGTGCCAGTAGCTCCCTTGTGACACGGCGGGTCGACGAGCAGTACTTC. It yields the protein CASSSLVTRRVDEQYF. The gene calls are TRBV19 and TRBJ2-7; perhaps TRBD2 as D (5 bases). V lost 6 bases and J lost 5, with 23 bases in between. The CDR3 is made up of 16 amino acids. CDR1 and CDR2 (germline): LNHDA, SQIVND (reference sequence). Variable domain in full (rest from reference TRBV19 and TRBJ2-7): DGGITQSPKYLFRKEGQNVTLSCEQNLNHDAMYWYRQDPGQGLRLIYYSQIVNDFQKGDIAEGYSVSREKKESFPLTVTSAQKNPTAFYLCASSSLVTRRVDEQYFGPGTRLTVT.

The CDR3 loop is CASSFRGGGSPLHF. CDR3 nucleotides: TGTGCCAGCAGCTTTAGGGGGGGCGGTTCACCCCTCCACTTT. The rearrangement joins TRBV5-4 to TRBJ1-6; tentatively, D is TRBD1 (6 bases). The CDR3 covers 14 residues. Germline V gene sequence: CDR1 SGHNT, CDR2 YYREEE (reference sequence). Trimming pared 2 bases from V and 9 bases from J, leaving 12 bases between.

The CDR3 nucleotides read TGTGCCAGTAGCCCAAGACAGCCTCAGCCCCAGCATTTT. Translated: CASSPRQPQPQHF. V and J are TRBV19 and TRBJ1-5; D may be TRBD1 (5 bases). Germline V gene sequence: CDR1 LNHDA, CDR2 SQIVND (reference sequence). The CDR3 loop spans 13 amino acids. Trimming cost V 6 bases and J 6 bases, with 12 bases left between them. Complete variable domain (other parts from reference TRBV19 and TRBJ1-5): DGGITQSPKYLFRKEGQNVTLSCEQNLNHDAMYWYRQDPGQGLRLIYYSQIVNDFQKGDIAEGYSVSREKKESFPLTVTSAQKNPTAFYLCASSPRQPQPQHFGDGTRLSIL.

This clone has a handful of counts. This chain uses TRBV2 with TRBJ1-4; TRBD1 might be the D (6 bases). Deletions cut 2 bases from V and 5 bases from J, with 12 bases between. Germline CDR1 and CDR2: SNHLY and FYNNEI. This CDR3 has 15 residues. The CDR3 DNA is TGTGCCAGCAGTGAACTGGGGGCGCGGAATGAAAAACTGTTTTTT. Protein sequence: CASSELGARNEKLFF.

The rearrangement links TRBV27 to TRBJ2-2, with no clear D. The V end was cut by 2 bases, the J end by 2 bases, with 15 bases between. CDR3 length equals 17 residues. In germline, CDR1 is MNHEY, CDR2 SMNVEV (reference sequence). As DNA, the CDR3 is TGTGCCAGCAGTTTAGACTCCATAAGGATTAACACCGGGGAGCTGTTTTTT. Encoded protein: CASSLDSIRINTGELFF.

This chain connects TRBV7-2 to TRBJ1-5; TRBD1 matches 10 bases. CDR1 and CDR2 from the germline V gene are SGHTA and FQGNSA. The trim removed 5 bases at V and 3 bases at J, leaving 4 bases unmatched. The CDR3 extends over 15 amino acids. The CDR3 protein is CASSRDRGINQPQHF. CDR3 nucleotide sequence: TGTGCCAGCAGCCGGGACAGGGGAATCAATCAGCCCCAGCATTTT.

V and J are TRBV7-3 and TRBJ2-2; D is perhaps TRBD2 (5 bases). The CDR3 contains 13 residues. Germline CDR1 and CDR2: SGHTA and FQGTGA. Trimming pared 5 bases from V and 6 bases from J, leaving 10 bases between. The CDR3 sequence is CASSPSGAGELFF. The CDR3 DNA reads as TGTGCCAGCAGCCCCAGCGGCGCCGGGGAGCTGTTTTTT.